This TCR beta chain stems from a study of T cells in Graves' hyperthyroidism and ophthalmopathy. This clonotype was recorded many times. Its cognate antigen is unknown. Findings of the study overall: Ophthalmopathy could be told apart from stable hyperthyroidism with a 13 V-J model. Most thyroid clonotypes that were expanded above 0.001 also turned up in blood. The model's output predicted ophthalmopathy at a median of around 6.9 months prior to onset.

The CDR3 regions of TCR beta were amplified from RNA transcripts. During a first-round RT-PCR of the TCR CDR3, the HTBI primer set was used. TCRdb re-called the multiplex PCR reads with MiXCR, one entry per CDR3 protein. This table has about 340,000 distinct CDR3 sequences, around 23% appearing once. This CDR3 comprises 16 residues. The trim removed 2 bases at V and 4 bases at J, leaving 7 bases unmatched. Germline assignment: CDR1 KGHSH and CDR2 LQKENI. Sequencing was performed on blood. This chain links TRBV18 with TRBJ1-5; 8 bases line up with TRBD1. The TCR sequence derives from a woman between 50 and 59 years old with Graves' hyperthyroidism. CDR3 bases: TGTGCCAGCTCACCAGTCGGACAGGGTGGGAATCAGCCCCAGCATTTT. Encoded protein: CASSPVGQGGNQPQHF.